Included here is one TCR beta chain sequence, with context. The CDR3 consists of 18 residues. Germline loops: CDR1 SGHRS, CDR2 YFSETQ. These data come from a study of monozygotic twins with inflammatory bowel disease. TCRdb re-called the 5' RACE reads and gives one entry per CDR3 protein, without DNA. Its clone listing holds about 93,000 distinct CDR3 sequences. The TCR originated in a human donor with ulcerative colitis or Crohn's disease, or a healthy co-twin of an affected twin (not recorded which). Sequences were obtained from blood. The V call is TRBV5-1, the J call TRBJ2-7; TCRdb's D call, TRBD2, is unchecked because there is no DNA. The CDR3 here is CASSLARLRAVPLYEQYF.